Below are 18 T cell receptor beta chains sequenced from a single sample in a study of CD8+ T cells in alopecia areata. RNA extraction and reverse transcription yielded cDNA as sequencing template. Method: immunoSEQ multiplex PCR; TCRdb's copy keeps in-frame clones and lacks some. The profile shows under 250,000 clones, under 75% of them singletons. Specified treatment: oral pan-JAK inhibitor, 5-10 mg twice daily. The material sequenced was CD4+ T cells sorted from blood, taken at week 4, from a patient treated with tofacitinib. All receptors come from a human donor with alopecia areata.

The CDR3 DNA is TGTGCCAGTAGTATTCCCGGTGGCTACACCTTC. Translating it yields CASSIPGGYTF. The rearrangement uses TRBV19 and TRBJ1-2; D gene ambiguous. Germline CDR1 reads LNHDA; CDR2 reads SQIVND (reference sequence). Trimming left V 3 bases short and J 7 bases short, with 6 bases between. CDR3 size: 11 residues.

There are many counts of this clone. This sequence joins TRBV2 and TRBJ2-7; either TRBD1 or TRBD2 may supply D (5 bases each). Trimming took off 8 bases at V and 6 bases at J, with 20 bases between the two ends. There are 14 residues in the CDR3. CDR1 is SNHLY, CDR2 FYNNEI, per germline. Written as DNA, the CDR3 is TGTGCCAGCCTACGACCGGGGCGGACCATCGAGCAGTACTTC. Translation gives CASLRPGRTIEQYF.

The chain carries TRBV29-1 and TRBJ2-3, with 7 bases that match TRBD2. Per the germline V gene, CDR1 is SQVTM and CDR2 is ANQGSEA. The CDR3 is 13 residues long. Losses at the gene ends were 5 bases for V and 2 bases for J; bases not matched to a gene: 4. The CDR3: CSVKAGNTDTQYF. The CDR3 DNA sequence: TGCAGCGTTAAAGCGGGGAACACAGATACGCAGTATTTT.

The chain uses TRBV20-1 and TRBJ1-2; D is ambiguous. Trimming cost V 6 bases and J 8 bases, with 7 bases left between them. Germline values: CDR1 DFQATT, CDR2 SNEGSKA (reference sequence). The CDR3 has 9 residues. CDR3 coding DNA: TGCAGTGCCCTAATCGGCTACACCTTC. Translated: CSALIGYTF.

This clone showed up just a few times. CDR3 sequence reads: CASSRTQTAYGTDTQYF. CDR3 nucleotide sequence: TGTGCCAGCAGTCGGACGCAGACAGCCTATGGCACAGATACGCAGTATTTT. The chain couples TRBV7-2 to TRBJ2-3, with D tentatively TRBD1 (5 bases). The CDR3 is 17 amino acids. V lost 6 bases, J lost 1 base, and 20 bases lay in between. Germline CDR1 SGHTA, CDR2 FQGNSA.

The chain joins TRBV4-3 to TRBJ1-2; maybe TRBD1 (6 bases). The germline CDR1 and CDR2 sequences are LGHNA and YSLEER. V was cut by 1 base and J by 5 bases, with 8 bases left in between. CDR3 length equals 13 residues. CDR3 coding DNA: TGCGCCAGCAGCCAAGTAGGGGGGTATGGCTACACCTTC. Amino acid sequence: CASSQVGGYGYTF.

V is TRBV6-5 and J is TRBJ2-3, with 7 bases aligning to TRBD2. CDR1 and CDR2 (germline): MNHEY, SVGAGI. The CDR3 totals 14 residues. The junction had 9 bases not matched to a gene; V was cut back by 11 bases and J by 1 base. DNA for the CDR3: TGTGCCTCCCAGCGTGGGGGGGGCACAGATACGCAGTATTTT. It specifies CASQRGGGTDTQYF.

The sample holds a few counts of this clone. The sample contains more than one DNA sequence encoding this CDR3. CDR3 residues: CSVGQNTEAFF. CDR3 sequence (DNA): TGCAGCGTTGGCCAGAACACTGAAGCTTTCTTT. This chain connects TRBV29-1 to TRBJ1-1; D remains unclear. V was shortened by 4 bases and J by 1 base, with 4 bases between the two germline ends. This CDR3 spans 11 amino acids. CDR1 and CDR2 (germline): SQVTM, ANQGSEA. Full variable domain (missing parts from reference TRBV29-1 and TRBJ1-1): SAVISQKPSRDICQRGTSLTIQCQVDSQVTMMFWYRQQPGQSLTLIATANQGSEATYESGFVIDKFPISRPNLTFSTLTVSNMSPEDSSIYLCSVGQNTEAFFGQGTRLTVV.

This sequence joins TRBV7-6 and TRBJ1-2; the match to TRBD1 covers 12 bases. Per germline, CDR1 SGHVS and CDR2 FNYEAQ. The CDR3 contains 15 residues. V shed 1 base and J 7 bases; nucleotides not matched to a gene: 4. Here the CDR3 DNA reads TGTGCCAGCAGCTTAGGGGGGACAGGGGGCGTTGGCTACACCTTC. Protein: CASSLGGTGGVGYTF.

The sample holds one count of this clone. J is TRBJ1-3 and V is TRBV13; D ambiguous. The V gene's germline CDR1 is PRHDT and CDR2 FYEKMQ (reference sequence). The V and J ends lost 5 bases and 0 bases respectively, with 14 bases between them. There are 16 residues in the CDR3. The CDR3 sequence: CASSQRSKVSGNTIYF. CDR3 DNA sequence: TGTGCCAGCAGCCAACGTTCGAAGGTCTCTGGAAACACCATATATTTT.

This chain connects TRBV2 to TRBJ1-2; D uncertain. Trimming cost V 7 bases and J 0 bases, with 9 bases left between them. CDR1 is SNHLY and CDR2 is FYNNEI in the germline V gene. CDR3 length: 13 residues. DNA of the CDR3: TGTGCCAGCAAGTACGCTACTAACTATGGCTACACCTTC. Translation: CASKYATNYGYTF.

The rearrangement joins TRBV29-1 to TRBJ2-5; the D is unclear. Trimming removed 5 bases from V and 2 bases from J, with 12 bases in between. Germline values: CDR1 SQVTM, CDR2 ANQGSEA. The CDR3 is made up of 13 amino acids. The CDR3: CSVIPRLQETQYF. CDR3 nucleotide sequence: TGCAGCGTTATCCCCCGGTTGCAAGAGACCCAGTACTTC. Based on the CDR3 plus reference TRBV29-1 and TRBJ2-5, the full variable domain is SAVISQKPSRDICQRGTSLTIQCQVDSQVTMMFWYRQQPGQSLTLIATANQGSEATYESGFVIDKFPISRPNLTFSTLTVSNMSPEDSSIYLCSVIPRLQETQYFGPGTRLLVL.

The rearrangement uses TRBV10-2 and TRBJ1-1, with D unresolved. This CDR3 is 13 amino acids long. V was clipped by 8 bases and J by 0 bases, with 10 bases between them. The germline CDR1 and CDR2 sequences are WSHSY and SAAADI. The CDR3 sequence is CASSGSMNTEAFF. CDR3 coding DNA: TGCGCCAGCTCGGGCAGCATGAACACTGAAGCTTTCTTT.

The rearrangement joins TRBV19 to TRBJ1-1; D is uncertain. V dropped 3 bases and J dropped 4 bases, with 9 bases sitting between them. Looked up from germline, CDR1 is LNHDA and CDR2 is SQIVND (reference sequence). CDR3 length equals 13 residues. DNA of the CDR3: TGTGCCAGTAGTATCGGTGTTGGCACTGAAGCTTTCTTT. This codes for CASSIGVGTEAFF.

There are a few counts of this clone. V is TRBV5-6 and J is TRBJ1-2; D not resolved. Germline V gene sequence: CDR1 SGHDT, CDR2 YYEEEE. This CDR3 contains 17 residues. The germline V and J ends were trimmed by 1 base and 3 bases, with 19 bases remaining between them. For the CDR3, the DNA is TGTGCCAGCAGCTTGACTGTAAATTGGGGTCAGGACTATGGCTACACCTTC. Its translation: CASSLTVNWGQDYGYTF.

This clone was seen more than once but under ten times. V and J are TRBV30 and TRBJ2-7; TRBD2 is a possible D gene (5 bases). Germline V lookup: CDR1 GTSNPN, CDR2 SVGIG (reference sequence). Trimming took 5 bases from V and 2 from J, leaving 10 bases between them. The CDR3 is 12 amino acids. CDR3 in DNA: TGTGCCTGGGAAGCGGAGACCTACGAGCAGTACTTC. Translated: CAWEAETYEQYF.

The chain employs TRBV29-1 and TRBJ2-2; TRBD2 is a possible D gene (5 bases). The ends were cut back, 7 bases at V and 5 bases at J, with 14 bases in the middle. Germline loops: CDR1 SQVTM, CDR2 ANQGSEA. The CDR3 spans 13 residues. This CDR3 reads CSAYNGGTGELFF. The CDR3 DNA reads TGCAGCGCCTATAACGGCGGGACCGGGGAGCTGTTTTTT.

This clone was seen a handful of times. This chain uses TRBV29-1 with TRBJ1-1; TRBD1 matches 9 bases. The CDR3 extends over 16 amino acids. Germline loops: CDR1 SQVTM, CDR2 ANQGSEA. Germline trimming cut 4 bases from V and 0 bases from J; bases unmatched to any gene: 9. CDR3 in amino acids: CSVGGTGSGMNTEAFF. The CDR3 region has the DNA TGCAGCGTTGGAGGGACAGGGTCGGGGATGAACACTGAAGCTTTCTTT.